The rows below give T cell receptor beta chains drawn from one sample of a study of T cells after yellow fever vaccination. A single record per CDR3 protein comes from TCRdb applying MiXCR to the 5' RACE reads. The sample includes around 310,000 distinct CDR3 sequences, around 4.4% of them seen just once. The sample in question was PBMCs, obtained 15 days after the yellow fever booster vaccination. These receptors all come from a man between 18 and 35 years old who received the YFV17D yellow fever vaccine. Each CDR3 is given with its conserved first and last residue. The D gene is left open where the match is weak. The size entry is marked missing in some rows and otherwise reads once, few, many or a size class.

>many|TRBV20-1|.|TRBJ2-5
CSASPPGVQTQYF
TGCAGTGCTAGTCCCCCAGGGGTGCAGACCCAGTACTTC
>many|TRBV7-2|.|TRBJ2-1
CASSLGRGPYNEQFF
TGTGCCAGCAGCTTAGGGCGGGGTCCCTACAATGAGCAGTTCTTC
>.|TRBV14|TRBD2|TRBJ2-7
CASSPAGRPDEQYF
TGTGCCAGCAGCCCAGCGGGACGTCCGGACGAGCAGTACTTC
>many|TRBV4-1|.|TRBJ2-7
CASSQRGGATYEQYF
TGCGCCAGCAGCCAGAGAGGAGGGGCCACCTACGAGCAGTACTTC
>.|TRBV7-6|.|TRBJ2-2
CASGRAGNTGELFF
TGTGCCAGCGGGCGGGCAGGGAACACCGGGGAGCTGTTTTTT
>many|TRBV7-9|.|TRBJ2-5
CASSPRTKEQETQYF
TGTGCCAGCAGCCCCCGGACAAAGGAGCAAGAGACCCAGTACTTC
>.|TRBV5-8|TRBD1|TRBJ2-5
CASSLGDRGYQETQYF
TGTGCCAGCAGCTTGGGGGACAGGGGGTACCAAGAGACCCAGTACTTC
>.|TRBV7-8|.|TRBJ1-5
CASSPARGPPSNQPQHF
TGTGCCAGCAGCCCGGCCCGGGGGCCCCCCAGCAATCAGCCCCAGCATTTT
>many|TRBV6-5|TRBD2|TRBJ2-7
CASRLGGEQYF
TGTGCCAGCAGGCTGGGGGGGGAGCAGTACTTC
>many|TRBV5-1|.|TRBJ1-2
CASSLGGRNYGYTF
TGCGCCAGCAGCTTAGGGGGTCGCAACTATGGCTACACCTTC
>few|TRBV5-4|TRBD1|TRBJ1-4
CASSAGGGEEKLFF
TGTGCCAGCAGCGCCGGAGGGGGCGAAGAAAAACTGTTTTTT
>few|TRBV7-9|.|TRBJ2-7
CASSQLSGYEQYF
TGTGCCAGCAGTCAGCTCTCGGGTTACGAGCAGTACTTC
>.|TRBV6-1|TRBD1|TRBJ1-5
CASRNYQGVRNQPQHF
TGTGCCAGCAGGAACTACCAGGGGGTTCGCAATCAGCCCCAGCATTTT
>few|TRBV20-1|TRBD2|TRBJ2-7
CSARGPGGPIEQYF
TGCAGTGCTAGAGGACCGGGGGGGCCCATCGAGCAGTACTTC
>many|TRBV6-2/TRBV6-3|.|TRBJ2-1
CASISGGRSYNEQFF
TGTGCCAGCATCTCGGGGGGCCGCTCCTACAATGAGCAGTTCTTC
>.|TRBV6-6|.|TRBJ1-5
CASSYTMRDGRNQPQHF
TGTGCCAGCAGTTACACGATGAGGGACGGGCGGAATCAGCCCCAGCATTTT